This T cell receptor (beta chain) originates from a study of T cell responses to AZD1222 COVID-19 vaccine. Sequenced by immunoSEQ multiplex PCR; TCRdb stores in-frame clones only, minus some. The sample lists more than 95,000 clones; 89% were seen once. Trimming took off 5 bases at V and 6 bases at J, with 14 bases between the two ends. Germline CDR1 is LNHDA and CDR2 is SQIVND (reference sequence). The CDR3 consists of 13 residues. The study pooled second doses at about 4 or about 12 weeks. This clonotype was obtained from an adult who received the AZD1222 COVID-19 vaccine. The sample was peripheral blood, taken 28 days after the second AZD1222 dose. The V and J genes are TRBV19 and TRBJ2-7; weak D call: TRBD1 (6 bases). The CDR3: CASSLQGIGEQYF. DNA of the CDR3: TGTGCCAGTAGTCTACAGGGAATTGGCGAGCAGTACTTC.